This TCR beta chain was observed in a study of T cells after yellow fever vaccination (dated by TCRdb to 2018 to 2020). About the study as a whole: Libraries from fractions with low cell numbers were prepared with the SMART-Seq v4 Ultra Low Input RNA kit. To follow T-cell clones before and after both primary and booster YFV17D yellow fever vaccination, bulk TCR alpha and beta repertoires underwent longitudinal sequencing. Two healthy male donors, one aged 18 to 30 and one aged 30 to 40 years, made up the cohort. Blood was drawn at multiple timepoints before and after primary and secondary immunization, with bulk PBMC replicates and cell subsets isolated. Broader findings and caveats from the paper: The secondary T-cell response was found to be weaker but faster than the primary response, with a peak reached on day 5 rather than on day 15. Because the study included only a couple of donors, the extent to which the findings can be generalized is limited. Computational filtering was needed because FACS-sorted repertoires could contain abundant contaminating clonotypes from the bulk population. A small share of clonotypes was detected in both CD4 and CD8 compartments, with the overlap likely arising from convergent recombination. Most clones expanded after primary vaccination (around 96% of CD4 and around nine tenths of CD8) were re-detected after the booster, suggesting that broad memory maintenance occurred.

With regard to this clonotype: Its antigen is unknown. No much larger clonotype is one base removed from it; base qualities were not supplied.

Clipping removes 4 bases from V and 2 bases from J, with 10 as the unmatched junction base count. As encoded in the germline V gene, CDR1 is SGHVS while CDR2 is FQNEAQ. Spanning cysteine to phenylalanine, the CDR3 consists of 17 amino acids. This entry keeps only the CDR3 DNA: 51 bases, framed from base 1. The treatment or condition label here, explained by the study, means: live attenuated yellow fever vaccine strain. At each blood-draw timepoint, two biological replicates of bulk PBMCs were collected. A standard Ficoll-Paque protocol was used to isolate PBMCs from peripheral blood. RNA was extracted with TriZol from bulk PBMCs, CD4 and CD8 fractions, and dextramer-positive and dextramer-negative fractions. Synthesis of TCR cDNA relied on 5'RACE template switching, a step that introduced a universal primer site along with unique molecular identifiers. cDNA synthesis was primed from both the TCR alpha and TCR beta constant segments. Library amplification used two PCR steps, and the second PCR step added sample barcodes and sequencing adapters. Sequencing of libraries was performed on Illumina HiSeq 2500 (2x100 bp) or NovaSeq (2x150 bp). As for the original processing: MIGEC handled demultiplexing of reads and collapsing into UMI consensus sequences, while MiXCR performed V(D)J alignment. Using edgeR on replicate PBMC samples, clonotypes were called vaccine-responding if FDR was below 0.01 and the log2 fold change was above 5 up to day 15. CD4 or CD8 identity was assigned to each bulk clonotype according to whether the clonotype was present at higher abundance in the sequenced CD4 repertoire or the sequenced CD8 repertoire. TCRdb applied fastp at Q25 and MiXCR to the public reads, then kept only in-frame beta chains. Here each entry gathers all rows of one CDR3 protein and keeps the most common genes and DNA. These V and J calls originate from TCRdb's pipeline instead of the authors' own analysis. This sample lists hundreds of thousands of distinct CDR3 sequences; 10% to 15% were detected once. The top ten hold just under 15% of the sample.

The sequence derives from a man aged 25 to 40 who received the YFV17D yellow fever vaccine. Sequencing used PBMCs, obtained on the day of the yellow fever booster vaccination. The sequence links TRBV7-8 to TRBJ2-3; TRBD2 lines up with 9 middle nucleotides. The DNA sequence is as follows: TGTGCCAGCAGCTCATTAGCGGGAGTCCTCATCACAGATACGCAGTATTTT. Translated, it gives CASSSLAGVLITDTQYF.